The 10 T cell receptor beta chains below come from one sample, sequenced in a study of cytomegalovirus exposure and HLA in healthy donors. The PCR had 60 Vbeta and 13 Jbeta primers. The assay was immunoSEQ multiplex PCR, and TCRdb's table has in-frame clones only and misses some. The table lists about 190,000 clones, 81% of them singletons. The sequenced sample was PBMCs. Source of these receptors: a man in his forties or fifties in good health and CMV-seronegative.

CDR3 DNA sequence: TGTGCCAGCGGCGACTCCCAGGGGCGGCAAGAGACCCAGTACTTC. It is translated as CASGDSQGRQETQYF. This chain uses TRBV11-2 with TRBJ2-5, with D possibly TRBD1 on 6 matching bases. CDR3 size: 15 residues. V lost 8 bases and J lost 2, with 18 bases in between. Germline CDR1 and CDR2: SGHAT and FQNNGV. The variable domain in full, completed from reference TRBV11-2 and TRBJ2-5, reads EAGVAQSPRYKIIEKRQSVAFWCNPISGHATLYWYQQILGQGPKLLIQFQNNGVVDDSQLPKDRFSAERLKGVDSTLKIQPAKLEDSAVYLCASGDSQGRQETQYFGPGTRLLVL.

In its sample, this clone was seen once. CDR3 DNA sequence: TGTGCCATCAGTGAAGGACACGGCGGGTATTTT. This encodes CAISEGHGGYF. The rearrangement uses TRBV10-3 and TRBJ2-3; D perhaps matches TRBD1 (5 bases). CDR1 and CDR2 from the germline V gene are ENHRY and SYGVKD. The CDR3 has 11 amino acids. V lost 3 bases, J lost 14 bases, and 12 bases lay in between.

Only a few counts were recorded for this clone. The V gene is TRBV18, the J gene TRBJ2-5; TRBD1 matches 8 bases. Germline values: CDR1 KGHSH, CDR2 LQKENI. Trimming took 3 bases from V and 4 from J; bases not matched to a gene: 7. The CDR3 totals 15 residues. The CDR3 spells CASSPIQGGGETQYF. The CDR3 nucleotides read TGTGCCAGCTCACCGATACAGGGGGGAGGAGAGACCCAGTACTTC.

The table lists this clone with a count of one. The V gene is TRBV2, the J gene TRBJ2-7; possible D gene TRBD1, 5 bases. CDR3 length: 14 residues. The germline V gene has CDR1 SNHLY and CDR2 FYNNEI. V was pared by 5 bases and J by 7 bases, with 18 bases between. In DNA, the CDR3 is TGTGCCAGCAGTCCCTGGACCAGGGCGTGGGAGCAGTACTTC. Translated: CASSPWTRAWEQYF.

The chain couples TRBV5-1 to TRBJ2-5, with 7 bases matching TRBD2. CDR1 is SGHRS, CDR2 YFSETQ, per germline. After removal of 7 bases from V and 2 bases from J, the junction contained 11 bases not matched to a gene. The CDR3 length is 15 residues. CDR3 coding DNA: TGCGCCAGCGGGAAGGGTCAGCGGGGTCAAGAGACCCAGTACTTC. Amino acids: CASGKGQRGQETQYF. Filled out from reference TRBV5-1 and TRBJ2-5, the complete variable domain reads KAGVTQTPRYLIKTRGQQVTLSCSPISGHRSVSWYQQTPGQGLQFLFEYFSETQRNKGNFPGRFSGRQFSNSRSEMNVSTLELGDSALYLCASGKGQRGQETQYFGPGTRLLVL.

The genes are TRBV11-2 and TRBJ1-1; unclear D gene. The CDR3 loop spans 13 amino acids. CDR1 is SGHAT, CDR2 FQNNGV, per germline. V lost 3 bases, J lost 3 bases, and 8 bases lay in between. The DNA for the CDR3 is TGTGCCAGCAGCTTCGCGGGGTACACTGAAGCTTTCTTT. Its translation is CASSFAGYTEAFF.

The V call is TRBV7-2, the J call TRBJ2-7; possible D gene TRBD2, 6 bases. Trimming pared 4 bases from V and 2 bases from J, leaving 9 bases between. Per germline, CDR1 SGHTA and CDR2 FQGNSA. CDR3 length: 13 residues. The CDR3 spells CASSSGGPYEQYF. In DNA, the CDR3 is TGTGCCAGCAGCTCCGGAGGGCCCTACGAGCAGTACTTC.

The V call is TRBV19, the J call TRBJ2-7; perhaps TRBD1 as D (5 bases). Trimming shortened V by 1 base and J by 5 bases, and 15 bases separated the two germline ends. This CDR3 is 15 amino acids long. The germline V gene encodes CDR1 LNHDA and CDR2 SQIVND (reference sequence). The CDR3 loop is CASSIVGVSRHEQYF. The CDR3 coding sequence is TGTGCCAGTAGTATAGTAGGGGTTAGCCGCCACGAGCAGTACTTC. Complete variable domain (other parts from reference TRBV19 and TRBJ2-7): DGGITQSPKYLFRKEGQNVTLSCEQNLNHDAMYWYRQDPGQGLRLIYYSQIVNDFQKGDIAEGYSVSREKKESFPLTVTSAQKNPTAFYLCASSIVGVSRHEQYFGPGTRLTVT.

The chain has TRBV15 and TRBJ2-5; 10 nucleotides line up with TRBD2. Germline V CDR1 and CDR2: LNHNV, YYDKDF (reference sequence). V was pared by 0 bases and J by 6 bases, with 7 bases of the junction left unmatched. The CDR3 covers 16 residues. CDR3 coding DNA: TGTGCCACCAGCAGAGATCGACTAGCGGGTATCAAGACCCAGTACTTC. Translation gives CATSRDRLAGIKTQYF.

The chain links TRBV7-8 to TRBJ1-1, with 12 positions matching TRBD1. Trimming at V came to 6 bases and at J to 3 bases, leaving 8 bases not matched to a gene. CDR3 length: 16 amino acids. CDR1 and CDR2 (germline): SGHVS, FQNEAQ. In DNA, the CDR3 is TGTGCCAGCAGGCCCGGGACAGGGGGCCTTGACACTGAAGCTTTCTTT. Its protein is CASRPGTGGLDTEAFF. Full variable domain (outside the CDR3, taken from reference TRBV7-8 and TRBJ1-1): GAGVSQSPRYKVAKRGQDVALRCDPISGHVSLFWYQQALGQGPEFLTYFQNEAQLDKSGLPSDRFFAERPEGSVSTLKIQRTQQEDSAVYLCASRPGTGGLDTEAFFGQGTRLTVV.